This T cell receptor beta chain was captured in a study of somatic mutations in cytotoxic T cells in rheumatoid arthritis (dated by TCRdb to 2016 to 2017). Study-level background: A FACSAria II or Sony SH800 was used to flow-sort some V beta antibody-stained T-cell populations at nearly 100% purity, and TCRB sequencing was also done on sorted V beta1+ cells. TCRB deep sequencing was performed for some 60 rheumatoid arthritis patients and around 22 healthy controls. In newly diagnosed rheumatoid arthritis without treatment, the study examined if expanded CD8+ T-cell clones harbor somatic mutations, relying on TCRB deep sequencing to characterize clonality. Patient and control groups had essentially identical median ages.

From a lookup of the germline V gene, CDR1 and CDR2 are MNHEY and SVGAGI. The CDR3 starts with the cysteine, ends with the phenylalanine, and has 15 residues. Only the CDR3 region is kept as DNA, spanning 45 bases read in frame from base 1. The junction carries 13 bases between V and J, which are trimmed by 2 bases and 6 bases respectively. What the study reported, not specific to this receptor: CD8+ T-cell clonality did not differ significantly between rheumatoid arthritis patients and age-matched healthy controls. It was unknown which antigens the expanded CD8+ clones targeted, and their absence from virus-specific databases did not exclude viral specificity. An increase of CD8+ clonality with age was seen in patients (Spearman r ≈ 0.5) but not in healthy controls. In 8 out of 65 patients, more than 20% of CD8+ cells belonged to the largest CD8+ clone, while several identical CD8+ TCRB sequences were shared between blood and synovial fluid. The finding that TRBV07 was slightly underrepresented in patients was left unadjusted for multiple comparisons.

This clone appeared a few times. Its antigen has not been determined. No much larger clonotype is one base removed from it; base qualities were not supplied. Sequencing of TCRB CDR3 was done on genomic DNA with the immunoSEQ assay. Regarding the original processing steps: Nothing other than productive TCRB rearrangements was included in the analyses. Defining a clone by its unique TCRB CDR3 sequence, the study calculated clonality as a productive clonality index derived from Shannon entropy. Repertoire overlap for a pair of samples was computed from each clone's template counts relative to total templates per sample. V-gene usage from TCRB sequencing and V-gene usage measured by flow cytometry were correlated (Spearman r of 0.61). The source is immuneACCESS, and TCRdb retained only in-frame sequences with V and J called. Part of the clones is not carried over; for the studies checked, unresolved V genes explain less than half of this, and the remainder is unexplained. That table is the source of V, J and clone size, and D and trimming were worked out from the DNA. The sample has about 33,000 clones on record, about 80% of them singletons. About 3.4% of the sample rests with the top ten.

Buffy coats from around 21 blood donors served as healthy controls, a group that was 45% to 55% female with a median age of 56 years (range 21-70). Flow cytometry confirmed the purity of CD4+ and CD8+ cells that had been isolated by positive magnetic bead selection on an AutoMACS. Peripheral blood mononuclear cells were isolated by Ficoll-Paque PLUS density gradient separation. Using Nucleospin Tissue or Tissue XS kits, DNA was extracted from CD4-enriched, CD8-enriched or PBMC samples, with quantification by a Qubit 2.0 fluorometer. The rearranged segments are TRBV6-5 and TRBJ2-2; the best D guess is TRBD2, with 5 bases matching. This TCR was sampled from a man aged 40-49 years in good health. What was sequenced was CD8+ T cells sorted from blood. The CDR3 here reads CASSYRLMGSGELFF. The nucleotides are TGTGCCAGCAGTTACCGACTAATGGGATCCGGGGAGCTGTTTTTT.